In its sample, the clone carrying this T cell receptor beta chain was seen a few times. Its antigen is currently unknown. This specimen belongs to a study of yellow fever vaccine responses in identical twins. Notes on the study in general: Twins reportedly had a vaccine T cell response that seemed partly convergent, partly personalized.

TCRdb re-derived calls from the RT-PCR reads in MiXCR, one entry per CDR3 protein. The sample has thousands of distinct CDR3 sequences; 65% to 85% are singletons. The receptor was isolated from a woman younger than 30 who received the yellow fever vaccine. Material: T cells from blood (PBMCs), unsorted or a sorted subset (not recorded which), obtained before or after yellow fever vaccination (not recorded which).

The CDR3 here is CGTQANYGYTF. The CDR3 nucleotides are TGCGGGACACAGGCTAACTATGGCTACACCTTC. The chain carries TRBV29-1 and TRBJ1-2; TRBD1 might be the D (6 bases). The CDR3 covers 11 residues. CDR1 is SQVTM and CDR2 is ANQGSEA in the germline V gene.